What follows are 20 T cell receptor beta chains derived from one specimen sequenced in a study of shared clonotypes between healthy human individuals. Measured with immunoSEQ multiplex PCR; TCRdb has only the in-frame clones, and not every one. The data contain just over 95,000 clones, 67% of them singletons. The sample taken for sequencing was memory CD8+ T cells sorted from blood. Subset noted: CD45RO+ cells pooled with CCR7-negative TemRA cells. These receptors all come from a man younger than 45 in good health.

At least ten counts were recorded for this clone. The chain couples TRBV7-9 to TRBJ1-5, with 11 bases identical to TRBD1. CDR1 is SEHNR, CDR2 FQNEAQ, per germline (reference sequence). The CDR3 is 15 residues long. V lost 5 bases to trimming and J lost 4 bases; unmatched junction nucleotides: 4. CDR3 nucleotides: TGTGCCAGCAGCACGGGACAGGGGGGAAATCAGCCCCAGCATTTT. Translating it yields CASSTGQGGNQPQHF.

This chain connects TRBV29-1 to TRBJ2-5; 8 bases match TRBD2. The CDR3 extends over 15 amino acids. The ends lost 1 base at V and 7 bases at J; junction bases unmatched: 11. From germline, CDR1 is SQVTM and CDR2 ANQGSEA. In DNA, the CDR3 is TGCAGCGTTGAAGGTAGTCCCCCGGGACTAGGGACCCAGTACTTC. Amino acids: CSVEGSPPGLGTQYF.

This chain connects TRBV2 to TRBJ1-1; 8 bases fit TRBD1. The germline CDR1 and CDR2 sequences are SNHLY and FYNNEI. V dropped 6 bases and J dropped 1; count of bases not matched to a gene: 1. CDR3 size: 13 residues. In nucleotides, the CDR3 is TGTGCCAGCAGGGGACAGGCGAACACTGAAGCTTTCTTT. Its translation is CASRGQANTEAFF.

This clone appeared a few times. CDR3 sequence: CASSLFGGSSAYEQYF. In DNA form, the CDR3 reads TGTGCCAGCAGTTTATTTGGCGGGAGTTCGGCCTACGAGCAGTACTTC. The chain joins TRBV28 to TRBJ2-7; 7 bases map to TRBD2. Trimming cost V 1 base and J 2 bases; bases outside gene matches: 8. The CDR3 loop spans 16 amino acids. Germline V gene lookup returns CDR1 MDHEN and CDR2 SYDVKM.

This chain links TRBV10-1 with TRBJ1-4, with D possibly TRBD1 on 5 matching bases. V lost 3 bases, J lost 11 bases, and 19 bases lay in between. CDR1 is WNHNN, CDR2 SYGVQD, per germline (reference sequence). This CDR3 has 15 residues. CDR3 DNA: TGCGCCAGCAGTGACGGGACCCCAGGAGCTCGGAAACTGTTTTTT. Translated, it gives CASSDGTPGARKLFF.

This clone was recorded only once. This rearrangement joins TRBV2 to TRBJ1-1; the D is unclear. The length of the CDR3 is 13 residues. The V end lost 3 bases, the J end lost 1 base, and 6 bases lay between the germline ends. CDR1 SNHLY and CDR2 FYNNEI come from the germline V gene. The CDR3 loop is CASSEQSNTEAFF. CDR3 sequence (DNA): TGTGCCAGCAGTGAGCAATCGAACACTGAAGCTTTCTTT. The whole variable domain, remainder taken from reference TRBV2 and TRBJ1-1, is EPEVTQTPSHQVTQMGQEVILRCVPISNHLYFYWYRQILGQKVEFLVSFYNNEISEKSEIFDDQFSVERPDGSNFTLKIRSTKLEDSAMYFCASSEQSNTEAFFGQGTRLTVV.

This chain connects TRBV6-5 to TRBJ2-5, with a weak D call TRBD1 (5 bases). This CDR3 region has 13 residues. The germline V gene encodes CDR1 MNHEY and CDR2 SVGAGI. Trimming took off 5 bases at V and 3 bases at J, with 10 bases between the two ends. CDR3 nucleotide sequence: TGTGCCAGCAGTCGGGTACAGGAAGAGACCCAGTACTTC. Translation gives CASSRVQEETQYF.

This clone was counted at least ten times. The chain employs TRBV7-6 and TRBJ1-5; D is undetermined. V was trimmed by 9 bases and J by 7 bases, leaving 10 bases between them. Germline V gene data show CDR1 as SGHVS and CDR2 as FNYEAQ. This CDR3 comprises 11 residues. CDR3 DNA sequence: TGTGCCAGGGGATCGGAACAGCCCCAGCATTTT. Its translation is CARGSEQPQHF.

The V and J genes are TRBV29-1 and TRBJ1-1; 7 bases align to TRBD1. The CDR3 is made up of 12 amino acids. V lost 6 bases, J lost 11 bases, and 12 bases stayed unmatched. Germline CDR1 is SQVTM and CDR2 is ANQGSEA. The DNA for the CDR3 is TGCAGCGTCGACCCGAGGGGGCTTGGGGCTTTCTTT. This encodes CSVDPRGLGAFF.

About this clone: Relative to the germline gene, one junction end is altered; a read error may explain this. The chain uses TRBV10-3 and TRBJ2-6; D unclear. The germline V gene has CDR1 ENHRY and CDR2 SYGVKD. The CDR3 is made up of 14 amino acids. The CDR3 protein is CAIREFSGANVLTF. The CDR3 DNA follows: TGTGCCATCAGGGAGTTTTCTGGGGCCAACGTCCTGACTTTC.

Only a few counts were recorded for this clone. The chain couples TRBV4-2 to TRBJ1-3, with D unresolved. The CDR3 is 16 amino acids. V was trimmed by 0 bases and J by 4 bases, leaving 13 bases between them. CDR1 is LGHNA and CDR2 is YNFKEQ in the germline V gene. The CDR3 reads CASSQESSGLGNTIYF. CDR3 coding DNA: TGTGCCAGCAGCCAAGAAAGTTCGGGGTTGGGAAACACCATATATTTT.

The chain's CDR3 is CASSAMSGYEQYF. CDR3 DNA sequence: TGTGCCAGCAGCGCCATGTCCGGGTACGAGCAGTACTTC. V is TRBV9 and J is TRBJ2-7; D remains ambiguous. This CDR3 spans 13 amino acids. CDR1 is SGDLS, CDR2 YYNGEE, per germline. The V end lost 3 bases, the J end lost 4 bases, and 11 bases lay between the germline ends.

This chain connects TRBV7-3 to TRBJ1-1; 7 bases are shared with TRBD1. CDR1 is SGHTA and CDR2 is FQGTGA in the germline V gene. Trimming at V came to 5 bases and at J to 7 bases, leaving 7 bases not matched to a gene. CDR3 length: 13 residues. The CDR3 sequence is CASSRDRVGEAFF. DNA for the CDR3: TGTGCCAGCAGCAGAGACAGGGTAGGTGAAGCTTTCTTT.

V and J are TRBV11-2 and TRBJ2-1; TRBD2 aligns across 10 bases. Germline assignment: CDR1 SGHAT and CDR2 FQNNGV. The ends lost 4 bases at V and 4 bases at J; junction bases unmatched: 1. The CDR3 has 14 residues. CDR3 in amino acids: CASSSLAGYNEQFF. The CDR3 bases are TGTGCCAGCAGCTCACTAGCGGGGTACAATGAGCAGTTCTTC.

In this sample, this clone turned up many times. The chain has TRBV4-1 and TRBJ2-7, with 9 nucleotides matching TRBD2. V shed 0 bases and J 5 bases; nucleotides not matched to a gene: 8. The CDR3 has 16 residues. Germline assignment: CDR1 MGHRA and CDR2 YSYEKL. The CDR3 region is CASSQEGASGNDEQYF. The CDR3 nucleotides are TGCGCCAGCAGCCAAGAAGGGGCTAGCGGGAATGACGAGCAGTACTTC.

The chain joins TRBV4-3 to TRBJ2-2; D is unclear. Germline values: CDR1 LGHNA, CDR2 YSLEER. The CDR3 length is 16 residues. Trimming stripped 1 base from V and 2 bases from J, with 11 bases between. CDR3 protein: CASSQGWNQNTGELFF. In DNA, the CDR3 is TGCGCCAGCAGCCAAGGTTGGAATCAAAACACCGGGGAGCTGTTTTTT.

The genes are TRBV6-1 and TRBJ1-2, with a possible D match to TRBD1 (5 bases). The CDR3 has 13 residues. Per the germline V gene, CDR1 is MNHNS and CDR2 is SASEGT. V was trimmed by 1 base and J by 4 bases, leaving 7 bases between them. CDR3 in amino acids: CASSEVGTYGYTF. The CDR3, as DNA: TGTGCCAGCAGTGAAGTTGGGACCTATGGCTACACCTTC.

This chain connects TRBV28 to TRBJ2-3; D is perhaps TRBD2 (6 bases). The CDR3 extends over 20 amino acids. Germline-derived CDR1 and CDR2 are MDHEN and SYDVKM. Trimming left V 6 bases short and J 2 bases short, with 30 bases between. CDR3: CASSLSIRDSQVESTDTQYF. The CDR3, as DNA: TGTGCCAGCAGCCTTTCAATCCGGGACTCACAGGTCGAATCCACAGATACGCAGTATTTT.

The rearrangement links TRBV5-1 to TRBJ1-1, with TRBD1 as a possible D gene (5 bases). In germline, CDR1 is SGHRS, CDR2 YFSETQ. This CDR3 contains 14 residues. Trimming removed 2 bases from V and 5 bases from J, with 13 bases in between. The CDR3 coding sequence is TGCGCCAGCAGCTTTTACGACAGTTCGACTGAAGCTTTCTTT. This encodes CASSFYDSSTEAFF. Supplemented by reference TRBV5-1 and TRBJ1-1, the full variable domain reads KAGVTQTPRYLIKTRGQQVTLSCSPISGHRSVSWYQQTPGQGLQFLFEYFSETQRNKGNFPGRFSGRQFSNSRSEMNVSTLELGDSALYLCASSFYDSSTEAFFGQGTRLTVV.

This clone was detected only once. This chain joins TRBV9 and TRBJ2-7, with D possibly being TRBD1 (6 bases). The V end was cut by 3 bases, the J end by 0 bases, with 10 bases between. CDR1 is SGDLS, CDR2 YYNGEE, per germline. The CDR3 extends over 14 amino acids. The CDR3 reads CASSAWDNSYEQYF. CDR3 sequence (DNA): TGTGCCAGCAGCGCCTGGGACAACTCCTACGAGCAGTACTTC. The variable domain in full, with the rest retrieved from reference TRBV9 and TRBJ2-7, is DSGVTQTPKHLITATGQRVTLRCSPRSGDLSVYWYQQSLDQGLQFLIQYYNGEERAKGNILERFSAQQFPDLHSELNLSSLELGDSALYFCASSAWDNSYEQYFGPGTRLTVT.